This T cell receptor (beta chain) emerged from a study of cytomegalovirus exposure and HLA in healthy donors. Study-level results: By a later analysis, the bulk of CMV-associated TCR beta chains appeared HLA-restricted. The authors listed approximately 150 TCR beta chains as cytomegalovirus-associated.

At sampling all donors were nominally healthy, likely with unrecorded immune exposures. Note on this clone: What it binds is not known.

The PCR had 60 Vbeta and 13 Jbeta primers. Assay: immunoSEQ multiplex PCR; the TCRdb copy retains only in-frame clones and omits some. Of 100,000 or so clones detected, about 16% appear once; the ten largest clones hold about 0.8%. This clonotype was obtained from a female donor in good health and CMV-seronegative. Input material: PBMCs.

CDR3 in amino acids: CASSLPGSSYEQYF. The DNA for the CDR3 is TGTGCCAGCAGCTTACCCGGGAGCTCCTACGAGCAGTACTTC. V is TRBV5-6 and J is TRBJ2-5; maybe TRBD2 (6 bases). The end of the DNA fits TRBJ2-7 better, so the J call may be wrong. The CDR3 sequence is 14 residues long. Per germline, CDR1 SGHDT and CDR2 YYEEEE.